A selection of T cell receptor beta chains follows, all from one sample in a study of shared clonotypes between healthy human individuals. TCRdb's table, derived via immunoSEQ multiplex PCR, lists solely in-frame clones and lacks some. This sample carries approximately 1,000,000 clones, about 80% of them seen once, and the ten largest clones take approximately 0.5%. Sequenced: memory CD4+ T cells from PBMCs. These receptors came from a man younger than 30 in good health. Some clones in this sample may be carry-over from other donors' samples. Each CDR3 is given with its conserved first and last residue. A D gene is named only where the DNA matches it firmly. The listing skips clone size in some rows; elsewhere it reads once, few, many or a size class.

>NA|TRBV7-8|TRBJ1-2|NA
TGTGCCAGCAGCACCGGCAGGGGAAGTAGCGGCTACACCTTC
CASSTGRGSSGYTF
>NA|TRBV5-6|TRBJ2-5|TRBD2
TGTGCCAGCAGCACTCCGGGACTAGCGAAAGAGACCCAGTACTTC
CASSTPGLAKETQYF
>NA|TRBV28|TRBJ1-2|NA
TGTGCCAGTTTCCCGGGAACTGCTAACTATGGCTACACCTTC
CASFPGTANYGYTF
>NA|TRBV2|TRBJ1-2|NA
TGTGCCAGCAGTGAAAGCAGGGGAGGCGGCTACACCTTC
CASSESRGGGYTF
>NA|TRBV19|TRBJ2-2|TRBD2
TGTGCCAGTAGTATGTTAGCGGGAGTGAACACCGGGGAGCTGTTTTTT
CASSMLAGVNTGELFF
>NA|TRBV6-5|TRBJ2-3|NA
TGTGCCAGCAGTTATGGCGGGGCCACAGATACGCAGTATTTT
CASSYGGATDTQYF
>NA|TRBV9|TRBJ2-2|TRBD2
TGTGCCAGCAGCGTCCGCGGGGGGAACACCGGGGAGCTGTTTTTT
CASSVRGGNTGELFF
>NA|TRBV5-4|TRBJ2-5|NA
TGTGCCAGCAGCTGGGGAGAAGAGACCCAGTACTTC
CASSWGEETQYF
>few|TRBV6-4|TRBJ2-3|NA
TGTGCCAGCAGTAAGAAGGACGGGTTAACAGATACGCAGTATTTT
CASSKKDGLTDTQYF
>NA|TRBV7-2|TRBJ1-5|TRBD1
TGTGCCAGCAGCTTATATGACAGGGTGAGTCAGCCCCAGCATTTT
CASSLYDRVSQPQHF
>NA|TRBV25-1|TRBJ2-7|TRBD2
TGTGCCAGCAGTGATACTAGCGGGCGTGCCGGCTACGAGCAGTACTTC
CASSDTSGRAGYEQYF
>NA|TRBV7-2|TRBJ1-5|NA
TGTGCCAGCATCCAACGAGGGATATATAGCAATCAGCCCCAGCATTTT
CASIQRGIYSNQPQHF
>NA|TRBV18|TRBJ2-5|NA
TGTGCCAGCTCACCACCGTTATACAGGCAGGGTGAGACCCAGTACTTC
CASSPPLYRQGETQYF
>NA|TRBV5-4|TRBJ1-1|TRBD1
TGTGCCAGCAGCCCACAGGGGGCGTCCACTGAAGCTTTCTTT
CASSPQGASTEAFF
>NA|TRBV27|TRBJ2-3|NA
TGTGCCAGCAGTTTCGCGGGGTCCACAGATACGCAGTATTTT
CASSFAGSTDTQYF
>NA|TRBV7-2|TRBJ2-7|NA
TGTGCCAGCAGCTTAAGTGTAACCCCTAGCGTGTACGAGCAGTACTTC
CASSLSVTPSVYEQYF
>NA|TRBV11-3|TRBJ2-3|NA
TGTGCCAGCAGCATCTCGGGGGCAGATACGCAGTATTTT
CASSISGADTQYF
>NA|TRBV28|TRBJ1-1|NA
TGTGCCAGCAGTTTGGGGAATCCGGGAACTGAAGCTTTCTTT
CASSLGNPGTEAFF
>NA|TRBV5-5|TRBJ2-1|NA
TGTGCCAGCAGCTTGGAAGCTTGGGCCACCTACAATGAGCAGTTCTTC
CASSLEAWATYNEQFF
>NA|TRBV28|TRBJ2-2|NA
TGTGCCAGCAGTTTGTTAAGGGCCCTGAACGGGGAGCTGTTTTTT
CASSLLRALNGELFF
>few|TRBV7-9|TRBJ2-2|TRBD1
TGTGCCAGCAGCTCCCGGGACAGGGTGTCCGGGGAGCTGTTTTTT
CASSSRDRVSGELFF
>NA|TRBV7-9|TRBJ2-3|NA
TGTGCCAGCAGCTTAGCGCAGGGCCTAGGCCAAGACACAGATACGCAGTATTTT
CASSLAQGLGQDTDTQYF
>NA|TRBV5-5|TRBJ2-3|NA
TGTGCCAGCAGCCCTTCCGGTCTTGATACGCAGTATTTT
CASSPSGLDTQYF
>NA|TRBV11-3|TRBJ2-3|NA
TGTGCCAGCAGCTTAGATAAGGTTAGCACGGTTTTT
CASSLDKVSTVF
>NA|TRBV7-9|TRBJ1-1|NA
TGTGCCAGCAGCTTAACAGGTGGCACTGAAGCTTTCTTT
CASSLTGGTEAFF
>NA|TRBV30|TRBJ2-2|TRBD2
TGTGCCTGGAGTATAGTAGCGGGGGACGGTGGGGAGCTGTTTTTT
CAWSIVAGDGGELFF
>NA|TRBV5-1|TRBJ2-3|TRBD2
TGCGCCAGCAGCTTGGTTCTAGCGGGGCGTCCTAGCACAGATACGCAGTATTTT
CASSLVLAGRPSTDTQYF
>NA|TRBV19|TRBJ1-4|NA
TGTGCCGGGAAAGGGTCCCCTTTGGGTGGTGAAAAACTGTTTTTT
CAGKGSPLGGEKLFF
>few|TRBV10-1|TRBJ2-1|TRBD1
TGCGCCAGCAGTTACACAGGGGGCACTGAGCAGTTCTTC
CASSYTGGTEQFF
>few|TRBV6-1|TRBJ1-1|NA
TGTGCCAGTGCCGGGACCATGAACACTGAAGCTTTCTTT
CASAGTMNTEAFF